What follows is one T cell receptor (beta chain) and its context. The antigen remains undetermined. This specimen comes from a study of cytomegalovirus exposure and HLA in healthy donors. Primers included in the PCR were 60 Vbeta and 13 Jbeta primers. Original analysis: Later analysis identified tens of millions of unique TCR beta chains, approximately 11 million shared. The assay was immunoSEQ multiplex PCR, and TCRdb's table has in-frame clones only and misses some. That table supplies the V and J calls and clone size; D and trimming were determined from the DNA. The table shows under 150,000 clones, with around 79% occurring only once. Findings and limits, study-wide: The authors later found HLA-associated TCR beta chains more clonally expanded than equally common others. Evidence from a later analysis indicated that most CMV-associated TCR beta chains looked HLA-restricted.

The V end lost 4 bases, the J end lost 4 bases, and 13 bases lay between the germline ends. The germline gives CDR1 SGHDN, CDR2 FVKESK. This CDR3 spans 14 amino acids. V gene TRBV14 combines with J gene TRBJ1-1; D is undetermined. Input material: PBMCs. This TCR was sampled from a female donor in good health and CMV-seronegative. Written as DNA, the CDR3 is TGTGCCAGCAGCCCCAGGTTGATTCGCACTGAAGCTTTCTTT. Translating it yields CASSPRLIRTEAFF.